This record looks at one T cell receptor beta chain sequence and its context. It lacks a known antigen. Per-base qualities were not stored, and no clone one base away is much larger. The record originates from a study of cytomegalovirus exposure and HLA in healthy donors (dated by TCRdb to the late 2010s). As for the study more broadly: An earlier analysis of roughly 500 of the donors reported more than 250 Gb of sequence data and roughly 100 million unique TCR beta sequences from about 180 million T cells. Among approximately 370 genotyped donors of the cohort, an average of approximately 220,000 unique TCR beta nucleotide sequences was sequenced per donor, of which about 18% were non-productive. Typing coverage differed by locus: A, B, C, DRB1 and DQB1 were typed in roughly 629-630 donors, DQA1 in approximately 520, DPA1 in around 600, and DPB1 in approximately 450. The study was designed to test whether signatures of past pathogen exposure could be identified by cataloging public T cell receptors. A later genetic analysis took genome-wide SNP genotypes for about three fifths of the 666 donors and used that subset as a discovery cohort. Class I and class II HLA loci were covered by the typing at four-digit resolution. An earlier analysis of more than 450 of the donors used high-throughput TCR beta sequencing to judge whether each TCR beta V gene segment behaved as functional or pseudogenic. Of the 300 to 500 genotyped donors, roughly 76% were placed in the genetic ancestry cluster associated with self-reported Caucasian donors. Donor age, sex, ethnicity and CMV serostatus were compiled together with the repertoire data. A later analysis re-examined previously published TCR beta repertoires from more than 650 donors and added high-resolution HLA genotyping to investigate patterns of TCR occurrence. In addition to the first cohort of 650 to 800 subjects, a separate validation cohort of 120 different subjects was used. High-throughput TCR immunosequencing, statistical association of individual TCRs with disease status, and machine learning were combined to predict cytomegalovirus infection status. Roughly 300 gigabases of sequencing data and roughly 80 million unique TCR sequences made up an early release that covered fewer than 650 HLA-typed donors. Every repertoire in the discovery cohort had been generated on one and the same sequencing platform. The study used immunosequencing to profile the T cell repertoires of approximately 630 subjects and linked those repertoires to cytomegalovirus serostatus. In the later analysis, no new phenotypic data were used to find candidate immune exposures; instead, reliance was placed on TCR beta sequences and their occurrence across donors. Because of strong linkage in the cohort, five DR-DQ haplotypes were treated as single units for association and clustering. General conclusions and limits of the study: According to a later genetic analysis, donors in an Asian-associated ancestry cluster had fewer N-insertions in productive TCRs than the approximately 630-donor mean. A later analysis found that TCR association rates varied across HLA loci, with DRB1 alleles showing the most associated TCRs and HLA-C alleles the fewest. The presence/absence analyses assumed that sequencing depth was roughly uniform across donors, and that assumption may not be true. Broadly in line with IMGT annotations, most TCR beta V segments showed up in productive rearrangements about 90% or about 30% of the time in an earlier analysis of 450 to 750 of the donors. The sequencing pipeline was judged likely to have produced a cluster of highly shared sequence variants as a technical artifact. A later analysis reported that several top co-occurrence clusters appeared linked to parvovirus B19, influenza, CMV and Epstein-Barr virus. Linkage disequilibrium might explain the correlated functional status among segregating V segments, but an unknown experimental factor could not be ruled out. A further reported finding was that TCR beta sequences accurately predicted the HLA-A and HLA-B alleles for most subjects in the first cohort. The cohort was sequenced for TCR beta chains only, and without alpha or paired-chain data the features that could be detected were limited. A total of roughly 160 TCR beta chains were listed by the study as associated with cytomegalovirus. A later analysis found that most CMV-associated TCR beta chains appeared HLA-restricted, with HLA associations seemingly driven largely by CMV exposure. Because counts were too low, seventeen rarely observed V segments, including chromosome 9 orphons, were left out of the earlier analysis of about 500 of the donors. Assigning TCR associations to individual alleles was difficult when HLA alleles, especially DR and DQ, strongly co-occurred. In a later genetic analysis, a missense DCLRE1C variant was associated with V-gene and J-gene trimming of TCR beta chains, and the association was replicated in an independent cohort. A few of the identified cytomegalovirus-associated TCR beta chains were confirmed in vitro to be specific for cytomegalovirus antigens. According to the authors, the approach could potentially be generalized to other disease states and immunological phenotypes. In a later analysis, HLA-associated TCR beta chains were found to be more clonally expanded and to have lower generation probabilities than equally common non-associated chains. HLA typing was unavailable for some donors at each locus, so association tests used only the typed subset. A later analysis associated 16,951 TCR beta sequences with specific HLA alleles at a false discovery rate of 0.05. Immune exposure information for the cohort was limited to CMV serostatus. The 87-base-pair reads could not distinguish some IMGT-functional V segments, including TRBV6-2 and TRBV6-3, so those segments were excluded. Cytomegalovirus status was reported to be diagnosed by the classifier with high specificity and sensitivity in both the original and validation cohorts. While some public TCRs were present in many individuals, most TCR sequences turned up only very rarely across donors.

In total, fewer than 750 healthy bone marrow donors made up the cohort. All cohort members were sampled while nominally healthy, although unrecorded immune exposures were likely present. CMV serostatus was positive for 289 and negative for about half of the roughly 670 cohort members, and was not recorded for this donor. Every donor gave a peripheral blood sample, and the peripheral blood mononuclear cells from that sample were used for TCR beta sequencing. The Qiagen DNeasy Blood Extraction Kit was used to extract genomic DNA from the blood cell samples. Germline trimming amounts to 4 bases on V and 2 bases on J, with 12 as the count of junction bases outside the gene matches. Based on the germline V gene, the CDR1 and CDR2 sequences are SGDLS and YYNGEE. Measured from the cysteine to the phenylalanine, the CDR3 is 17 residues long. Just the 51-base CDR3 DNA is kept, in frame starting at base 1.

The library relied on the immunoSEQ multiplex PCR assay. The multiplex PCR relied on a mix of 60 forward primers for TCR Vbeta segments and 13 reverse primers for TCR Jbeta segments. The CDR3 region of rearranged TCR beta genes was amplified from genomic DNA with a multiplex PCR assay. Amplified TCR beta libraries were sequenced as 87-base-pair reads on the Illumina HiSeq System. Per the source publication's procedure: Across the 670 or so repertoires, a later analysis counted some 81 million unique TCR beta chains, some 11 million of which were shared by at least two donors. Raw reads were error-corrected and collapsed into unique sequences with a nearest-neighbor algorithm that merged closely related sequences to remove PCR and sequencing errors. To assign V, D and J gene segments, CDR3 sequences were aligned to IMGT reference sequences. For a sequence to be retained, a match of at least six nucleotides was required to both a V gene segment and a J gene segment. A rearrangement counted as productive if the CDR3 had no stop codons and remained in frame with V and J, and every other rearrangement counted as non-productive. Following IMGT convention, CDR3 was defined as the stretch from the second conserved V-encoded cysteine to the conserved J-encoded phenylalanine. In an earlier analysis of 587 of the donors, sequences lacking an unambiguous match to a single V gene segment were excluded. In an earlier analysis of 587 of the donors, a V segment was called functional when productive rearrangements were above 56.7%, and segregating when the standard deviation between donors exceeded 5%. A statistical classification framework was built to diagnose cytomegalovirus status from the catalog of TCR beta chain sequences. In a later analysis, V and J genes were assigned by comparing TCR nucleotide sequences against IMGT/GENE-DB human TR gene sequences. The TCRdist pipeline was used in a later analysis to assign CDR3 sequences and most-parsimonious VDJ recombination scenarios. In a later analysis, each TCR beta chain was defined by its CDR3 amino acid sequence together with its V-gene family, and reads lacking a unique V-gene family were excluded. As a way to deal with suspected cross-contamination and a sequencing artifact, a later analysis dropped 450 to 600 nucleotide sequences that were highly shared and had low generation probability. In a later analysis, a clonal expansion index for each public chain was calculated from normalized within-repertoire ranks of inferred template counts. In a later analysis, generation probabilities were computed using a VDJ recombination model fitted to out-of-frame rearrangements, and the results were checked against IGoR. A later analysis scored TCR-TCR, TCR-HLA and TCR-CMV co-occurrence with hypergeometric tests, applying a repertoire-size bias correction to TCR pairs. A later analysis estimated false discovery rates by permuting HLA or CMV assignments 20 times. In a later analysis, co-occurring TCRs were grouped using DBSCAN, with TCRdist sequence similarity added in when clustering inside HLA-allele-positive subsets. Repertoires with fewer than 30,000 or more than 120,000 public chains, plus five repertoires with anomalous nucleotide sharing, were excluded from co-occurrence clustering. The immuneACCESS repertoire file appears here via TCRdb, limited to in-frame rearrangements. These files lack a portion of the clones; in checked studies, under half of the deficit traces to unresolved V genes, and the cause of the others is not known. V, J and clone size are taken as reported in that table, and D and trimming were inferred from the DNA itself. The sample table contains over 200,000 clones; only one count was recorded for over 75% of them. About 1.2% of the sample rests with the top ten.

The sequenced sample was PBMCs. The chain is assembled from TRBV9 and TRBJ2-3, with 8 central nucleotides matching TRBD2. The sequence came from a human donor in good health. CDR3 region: CASSHRTSQADTDTQYF. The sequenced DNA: TGTGCCAGCAGCCACCGGACTAGCCAGGCCGACACAGATACGCAGTATTTT.